This is a list of T cell receptor beta chains from one sample in a study of identical twins. One entry per CDR3 protein, called by TCRdb with MiXCR from the 5' RACE reads. The sample has 450,000 to 650,000 distinct CDR3 sequences; roughly 15% are singletons. These same data were also listed under a study on yellow fever vaccine responses in identical twins.

Source material: CD4+ T cells sorted from blood. The source is a woman under 30 in good health. The CDR3 runs from the conserved cysteine through the conserved F or W. D genes are given only for firm matches. Where a row states a size, it is once, few, many or the class of an expanded clone; other rows omit it.

NA	NA	TRBJ1-4	TRBV3-1	TGTGCCAGCAGCCAAGCCGCGGGGTTAATCAATGAAAAACTGTTTTTT	CASSQAAGLINEKLFF
NA	NA	TRBJ2-5	TRBV2	TGTGCCAGCACGCGGGGTGGGGAGACCCAGTACTTC	CASTRGGETQYF
many	NA	TRBJ2-5	TRBV12-3/TRBV12-4	TGTGCCAGCAGTCCCAGGGTTTCGGAGACCCAGTACTTC	CASSPRVSETQYF
NA	NA	TRBJ2-6	TRBV12-3/TRBV12-4	TGTGCCAGCAGGTACGGAGTCCGCCTTGGAGGCGTCCTGACTTTC	CASRYGVRLGGVLTF
few	NA	TRBJ2-1	TRBV28	TGTGCCAGCAGCAACCTACAGGCTCGCTCCTACAATGAGCAGTTCTTC	CASSNLQARSYNEQFF
NA	NA	TRBJ2-7	TRBV20-1	TGCAGTGCTAGGAACCGGGCCTATCCTCCCGAGCAGTACTTC	CSARNRAYPPEQYF
NA	TRBD2	TRBJ2-1	TRBV20-1	TGCAGTGCTAGAGGAGAACTAGCGGTGGACAATGAGCAGTTCTTC	CSARGELAVDNEQFF
NA	TRBD2	TRBJ2-3	TRBV12-3/TRBV12-4	TGTGCCAGCAGTTTTAGCGGGAGACTCACAGATACGCAGTATTTT	CASSFSGRLTDTQYF
few	NA	TRBJ2-1	TRBV27	TGTGCCACCAAAACAGGAAGGAGACGGTATGAGCAGTTCTTC	CATKTGRRRYEQFF
few	NA	TRBJ1-1	TRBV24-1	TGTGCCACCAGTGGCAGGAGGAACACTGAAGCTTTCTTT	CATSGRRNTEAFF
NA	TRBD1	TRBJ2-2	TRBV18	TGTGCCAGCTCACCACCGGGACAGGGGCACACCGGGGAGCTGTTTTTT	CASSPPGQGHTGELFF
NA	NA	TRBJ1-5	TRBV2	TGTGCCAGCAGTGACATTTCTGCAGGCCCCCAGCATTTT	CASSDISAGPQHF
many	NA	TRBJ2-7	TRBV10-3	TGTGCCATCGGGCAGGCCGTGGTCTACGAGCAGTACTTC	CAIGQAVVYEQYF
many	NA	TRBJ1-1	TRBV5-6	TGTGCCAGCAGCTTGGCCCTGGCGGCCAGGGGGAACACTGAAGCTTTCTTT	CASSLALAARGNTEAFF
NA	NA	TRBJ2-1	TRBV2	TGTGCCAGCAGTGAACTCCGGACACTGGGAAACAATGAGCAGTTCTTC	CASSELRTLGNNEQFF
few	TRBD2	TRBJ2-5	TRBV10-1	TGCGCCAGTTCTAGCGGGGGGACACAAGAGACCCAGTACTTC	CASSSGGTQETQYF
many	NA	TRBJ2-2	TRBV20-1	TGCAGTGCTCCGGAATCGAAGGGAAACACCGGGGAGCTGTTTTTT	CSAPESKGNTGELFF
many	NA	TRBJ1-2	TRBV3-1	TGTGCCAGCAGCGAGGACGGAGTCCATGGCTACACCTTC	CASSEDGVHGYTF
few	NA	TRBJ2-3	TRBV27	TGTGCCAGCAGTCCCCAAGTAGTCCCCACAGATACGCAGTATTTT	CASSPQVVPTDTQYF
NA	NA	TRBJ2-3	TRBV7-2	TGTGCCAGCAGCTCCGTGGGGAGCACAGATACGCAGTATTTT	CASSSVGSTDTQYF
NA	TRBD1	TRBJ2-1	TRBV28	TGTGCCAGCCTCCGAGCCAGGGGGTACAATGAGCAGTTCTTC	CASLRARGYNEQFF
many	NA	TRBJ2-7	TRBV3-1	TGTGCCAGCAGCCAAGACGTCGAGCAGTACTTC	CASSQDVEQYF
few	TRBD2	TRBJ2-5	TRBV5-1	TGCGCCAGCAGCTTGAGTTTGGGGCTAGCGGGACAAGAGACCCAGTACTTC	CASSLSLGLAGQETQYF
many	TRBD1	TRBJ2-3	TRBV12-3/TRBV12-4	TGTGCCAGCAGTGTGACAGGGCCCACAGATACGCAGTATTTT	CASSVTGPTDTQYF
once	TRBD2	TRBJ2-1	TRBV11-1	TGTGCCAGCAGCTTATCACAGGGACGGGAGGGCCTGGGGGTTGAGCAGTTCTTC	CASSLSQGREGLGVEQFF
NA	NA	TRBJ2-1	TRBV11-3	TGTGCCAGCAGCCCTATAGTGAATGAGCAGTTCTTC	CASSPIVNEQFF
NA	NA	TRBJ2-2	TRBV7-8	TGTGCCAGCAGCTTAGCGTGGACTTTAGGGACCGGGGAGCTGTTTTTT	CASSLAWTLGTGELFF
NA	TRBD2	TRBJ2-7	TRBV20-1	TGCAGTGCTAGATTGAGGCTAGCGGGTTCCGGCTACGAGCAGTACTTC	CSARLRLAGSGYEQYF
few	TRBD1	TRBJ2-1	TRBV7-6	TGTGCCAGCAGCTTAGGGGCCGGGACAGGGCTTTCCTACAATGAGCAGTTCTTC	CASSLGAGTGLSYNEQFF
NA	NA	TRBJ2-1	TRBV27	TGTGCCAGCAGCCGCCTCCGTGAATCCTACAATGAGCAGTTCTTC	CASSRLRESYNEQFF
NA	NA	TRBJ1-1	TRBV12-3/TRBV12-4	TGTGCCAGCAGGATCTGGGGGACTGAAGCTTTCTTT	CASRIWGTEAFF
NA	TRBD1	TRBJ1-1	TRBV7-2	TGTGCCAGCAGCTTAGCCCAGACAGGGCGAACTGAAGCTTTCTTT	CASSLAQTGRTEAFF
NA	NA	TRBJ2-7	TRBV4-1	TGCGCCAGCGCTACCGGACCCCAAGCATACGAGCAGTACTTC	CASATGPQAYEQYF
few	NA	TRBJ2-3	TRBV4-2	TGTGCCAGCAGCCAAGATAGCACAGATACGCAGTATTTT	CASSQDSTDTQYF
NA	TRBD2	TRBJ2-5	TRBV6-5	TGTGCCAGCAGTTACTCGGAGGGAGGGGAGACCCAGTACTTC	CASSYSEGGETQYF
few	NA	TRBJ1-2	TRBV5-1	TGCGCCAGCAGCTTGGAGACGCCGGCTGGGCGATATGGCTACACCTTC	CASSLETPAGRYGYTF
few	NA	TRBJ2-2	TRBV20-1	TGCAGTGCTACTAGGTCACTCGCCGGGGAGCTGTTTTTT	CSATRSLAGELFF
few	NA	TRBJ1-5	TRBV12-3/TRBV12-4	TGTGCCAGCAGTTTTAGTCTTCAGCCCCAGCATTTT	CASSFSLQPQHF
few	TRBD2	TRBJ2-7	TRBV28	TGTGCCAGCAGGCCCGGGACTAGCGGGAGTCCCTCCTACGAGCAGTACTTC	CASRPGTSGSPSYEQYF
NA	NA	TRBJ1-5	TRBV2	TGTGCCAGCAGAGGGGACCCGTCGCAGCCCCAGCATTTT	CASRGDPSQPQHF
few	NA	TRBJ1-2	TRBV12-3/TRBV12-4	TGTGCCAGCAGTTTAGACGGCAAAAGGGATGGCTACACCTTC	CASSLDGKRDGYTF
NA	TRBD1	TRBJ2-5	TRBV6-2/TRBV6-3	TGTGCCAGCAGCAGGGGGCCGGTATCCGGGACCCAGTACTTC	CASSRGPVSGTQYF
few	TRBD2	TRBJ2-1	TRBV5-1	TGCGCCAGCAGCTTGAGAGCGGGACTTTCCTACAATGAGCAGTTCTTC	CASSLRAGLSYNEQFF
NA	NA	TRBJ2-3	TRBV5-1	TGCGCCAGCAGCTCTCTAGTGGATACGCAGTATTTT	CASSSLVDTQYF
few	TRBD1	TRBJ2-7	TRBV4-1	TGCGCCAGCAGCCAGGGACAGGAGTCGTTCTACGAGCAGTACTTC	CASSQGQESFYEQYF
few	NA	TRBJ2-2	TRBV20-1	TGCAGTGCTCATATGGGGTACACCGGGGAGCTGTTTTTT	CSAHMGYTGELFF
NA	NA	TRBJ2-3	TRBV6-1	TGTGCCAGCAACCTCAGGGGAGTGGAAGATACGCAGTATTTT	CASNLRGVEDTQYF
few	NA	TRBJ2-1	TRBV28	TGTGCCAGCAGTTTATCCCAGCGGATGTACAATGAGCAGTTCTTC	CASSLSQRMYNEQFF
few	NA	TRBJ2-1	TRBV28	TGTGCCAGCAGAAGAGGGGCTGGGGCCTACAATGAGCAGTTCTTC	CASRRGAGAYNEQFF
NA	NA	TRBJ1-2	TRBV20-1	TGCAGTGCTAGATGGTCCCCCTATGGCTACACCTTC	CSARWSPYGYTF
NA	TRBD2	TRBJ2-1	TRBV5-1	TGCGCCAGCAGCTTTGGCGGACTAGCGGGGTTTGAGCAGTTCTTC	CASSFGGLAGFEQFF
many	NA	TRBJ1-2	TRBV5-5	TGTGCCAGCAGCTTGAGTCCGAACCTTGGAGGAGGCTACACCTTC	CASSLSPNLGGGYTF